This TCR beta chain was obtained from a study of blood T cell repertoires in COVID-19. Losses at the gene ends were 6 bases for V and 4 bases for J; bases not matched to a gene: 7. The CDR3 is made up of 14 amino acids. Germline loops: CDR1 MNHEY, CDR2 SVGAGI. The protocol was immunoSEQ multiplex PCR, while the TCRdb copy is restricted to in-frame clones and leaves out a portion. The table records about 180,000 clones, approximately 83% of them present only once. The J gene is TRBJ1-2, the V gene TRBV6-5; TRBD1 matches 8 bases. The origin of this receptor is a middle-aged woman with COVID-19, enrolled during active disease. Sequenced: peripheral blood. The CDR3 DNA reads TGTGCCAGCAGCCAGGGGGCTCACGCCTATGGCTACACCTTC. Encoded protein: CASSQGAHAYGYTF.